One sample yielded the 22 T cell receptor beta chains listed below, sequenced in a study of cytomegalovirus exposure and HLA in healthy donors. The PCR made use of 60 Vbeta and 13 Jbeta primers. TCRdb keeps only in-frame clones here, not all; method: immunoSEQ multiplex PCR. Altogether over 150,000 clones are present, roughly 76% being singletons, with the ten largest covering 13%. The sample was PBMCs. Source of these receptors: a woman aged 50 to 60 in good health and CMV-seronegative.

The CDR3 DNA sequence: TGTGCCAGCACCGGTGGAGGGGGCAATCAGCCCCAGCATTTT. Residues: CASTGGGGNQPQHF. V is TRBV2 and J is TRBJ1-5; a possible D gene is TRBD1 (5 bases). Germline V CDR1 and CDR2: SNHLY, FYNNEI. With 7 bases removed from V and 2 bases from J, the gap between germline ends came to 12 bases. This CDR3 spans 14 amino acids.

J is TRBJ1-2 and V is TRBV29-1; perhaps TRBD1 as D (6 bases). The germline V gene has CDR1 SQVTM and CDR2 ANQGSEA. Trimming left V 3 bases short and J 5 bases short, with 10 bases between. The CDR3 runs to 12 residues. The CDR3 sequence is CSVDGQGYGYTF. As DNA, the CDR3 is TGCAGCGTTGATGGGCAGGGGTATGGCTACACCTTC.

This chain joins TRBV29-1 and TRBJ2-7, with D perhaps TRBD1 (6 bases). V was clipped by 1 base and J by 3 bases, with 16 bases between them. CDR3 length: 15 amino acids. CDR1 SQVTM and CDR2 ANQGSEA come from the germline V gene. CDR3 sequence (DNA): TGCAGCGTTGAAGGGGGGCCAGGTTCCAACTACGAGCAGTACTTC. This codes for CSVEGGPGSNYEQYF.

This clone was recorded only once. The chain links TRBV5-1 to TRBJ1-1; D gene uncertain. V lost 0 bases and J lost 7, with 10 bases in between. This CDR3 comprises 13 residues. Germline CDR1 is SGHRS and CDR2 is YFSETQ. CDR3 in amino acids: CASSLETGYEAFF. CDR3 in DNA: TGCGCCAGCAGCTTGGAGACGGGTTATGAAGCTTTCTTT. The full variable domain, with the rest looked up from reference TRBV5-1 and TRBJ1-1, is KAGVTQTPRYLIKTRGQQVTLSCSPISGHRSVSWYQQTPGQGLQFLFEYFSETQRNKGNFPGRFSGRQFSNSRSEMNVSTLELGDSALYLCASSLETGYEAFFGQGTRLTVV.

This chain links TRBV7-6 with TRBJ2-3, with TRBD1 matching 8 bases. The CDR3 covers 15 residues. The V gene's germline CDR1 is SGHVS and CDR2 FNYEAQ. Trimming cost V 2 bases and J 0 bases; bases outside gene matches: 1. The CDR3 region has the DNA TGTGCCAGCAGCTTATGGACAGGGAGCACAGATACGCAGTATTTT. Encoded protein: CASSLWTGSTDTQYF.

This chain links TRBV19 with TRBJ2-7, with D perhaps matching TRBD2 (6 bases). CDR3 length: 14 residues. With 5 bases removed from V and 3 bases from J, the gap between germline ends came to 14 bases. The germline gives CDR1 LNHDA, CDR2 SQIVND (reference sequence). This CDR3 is CASSYQEGLYEQYF. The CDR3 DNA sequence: TGTGCCAGTAGTTATCAGGAGGGTCTCTACGAGCAGTACTTC.

The CDR3: CASSSPGTSGNNEQFF. The CDR3 nucleotides are TGTGCCAGCAGCTCCCCCGGGACTAGCGGAAACAATGAGCAGTTCTTC. The rearrangement joins TRBV11-3 to TRBJ2-1, with 11 bases that match TRBD2. CDR1 and CDR2 (germline): SGHNT, YENEEA. The CDR3 length is 16 residues. V shed 4 bases, J shed 5 bases, and the junction held 7 bases outside the gene matches.

CDR3 amino acids: CASSFVQGTGELFF. CDR3 bases: TGCGCCAGCAGCTTTGTACAGGGTACCGGGGAGCTGTTTTTT. V usage is TRBV5-1 and J usage is TRBJ2-2, with TRBD1 as a possible D gene (6 bases). Germline V lookup: CDR1 SGHRS, CDR2 YFSETQ. V was pared by 2 bases and J by 5 bases, with 10 bases between. The CDR3 contains 14 residues.

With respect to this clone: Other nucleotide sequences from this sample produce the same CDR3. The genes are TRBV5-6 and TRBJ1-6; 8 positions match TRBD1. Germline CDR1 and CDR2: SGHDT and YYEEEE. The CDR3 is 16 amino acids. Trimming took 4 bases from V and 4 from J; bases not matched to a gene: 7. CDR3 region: CASSGGTGEYNSPLHF. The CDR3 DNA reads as TGTGCCAGCAGCGGGGGGACAGGCGAATATAATTCACCCCTCCACTTT. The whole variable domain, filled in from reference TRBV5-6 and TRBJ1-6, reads DAGVTQSPTHLIKTRGQQVTLRCSPKSGHDTVSWYQQALGQGPQFIFQYYEEEERQRGNFPDRFSGHQFPNYSSELNVNALLLGDSALYLCASSGGTGEYNSPLHFGNGTRLTVT.

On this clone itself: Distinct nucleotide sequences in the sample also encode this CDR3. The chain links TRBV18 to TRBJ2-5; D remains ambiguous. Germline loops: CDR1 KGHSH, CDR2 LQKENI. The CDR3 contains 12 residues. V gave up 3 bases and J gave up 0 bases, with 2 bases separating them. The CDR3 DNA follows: TGTGCCAGCTCACCCTACCAAGAGACCCAGTACTTC. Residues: CASSPYQETQYF.

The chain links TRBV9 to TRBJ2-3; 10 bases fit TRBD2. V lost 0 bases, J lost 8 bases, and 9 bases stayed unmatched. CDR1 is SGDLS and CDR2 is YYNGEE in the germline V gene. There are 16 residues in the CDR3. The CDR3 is CASSVDPAGGGGTQYF. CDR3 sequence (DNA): TGTGCCAGCAGCGTAGATCCAGCGGGGGGGGGAGGTACGCAGTATTTT.

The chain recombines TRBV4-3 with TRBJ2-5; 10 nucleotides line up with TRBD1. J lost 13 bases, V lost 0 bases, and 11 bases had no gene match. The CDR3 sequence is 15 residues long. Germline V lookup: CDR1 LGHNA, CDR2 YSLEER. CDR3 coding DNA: TGCGCCAGCAGCCAAGATCCGGGACAGGGGATCAGAAGGTACTTC. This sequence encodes CASSQDPGQGIRRYF.

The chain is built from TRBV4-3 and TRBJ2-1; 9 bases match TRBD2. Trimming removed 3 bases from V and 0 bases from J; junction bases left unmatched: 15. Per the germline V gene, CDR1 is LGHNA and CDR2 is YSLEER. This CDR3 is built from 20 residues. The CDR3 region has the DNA TGCGCCAGCAGCCAGAAGGCTTCGCTAGCGGGGTTCAGCTCCTACAATGAGCAGTTCTTC. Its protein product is CASSQKASLAGFSSYNEQFF.

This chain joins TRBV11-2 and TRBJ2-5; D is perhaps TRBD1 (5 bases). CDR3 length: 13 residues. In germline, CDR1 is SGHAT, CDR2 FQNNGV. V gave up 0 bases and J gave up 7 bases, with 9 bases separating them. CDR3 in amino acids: CASSLEGLGTQYF. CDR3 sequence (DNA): TGTGCCAGCAGCTTAGAGGGGCTGGGGACCCAGTACTTC.

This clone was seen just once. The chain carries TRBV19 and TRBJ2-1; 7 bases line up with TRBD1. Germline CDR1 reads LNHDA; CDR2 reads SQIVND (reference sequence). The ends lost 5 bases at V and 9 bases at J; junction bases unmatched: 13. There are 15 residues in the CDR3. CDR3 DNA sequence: TGTGCCAGTAGTTTCTCGACAGGGAAAGGGGCTGAGCAGTTCTTC. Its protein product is CASSFSTGKGAEQFF.

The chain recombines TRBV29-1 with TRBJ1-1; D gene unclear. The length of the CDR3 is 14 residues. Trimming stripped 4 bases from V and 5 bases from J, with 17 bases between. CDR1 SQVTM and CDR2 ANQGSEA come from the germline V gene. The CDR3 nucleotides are TGCAGCGTTGGAAGAAGAGGAGGGTGGACTGAAGCTTTCTTT. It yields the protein CSVGRRGGWTEAFF.

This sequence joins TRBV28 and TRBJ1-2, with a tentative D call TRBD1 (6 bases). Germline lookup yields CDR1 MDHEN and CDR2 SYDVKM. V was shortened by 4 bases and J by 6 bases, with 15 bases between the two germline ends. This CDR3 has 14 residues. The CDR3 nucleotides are TGTGCCAGCAGTTCCAATTCGTGGGACAATGGCTACACCTTC. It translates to CASSSNSWDNGYTF.

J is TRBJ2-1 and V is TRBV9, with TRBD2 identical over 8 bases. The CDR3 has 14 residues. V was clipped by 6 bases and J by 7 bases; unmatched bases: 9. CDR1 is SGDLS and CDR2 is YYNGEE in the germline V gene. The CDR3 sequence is CASNAGGLGNEQFF. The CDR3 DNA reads TGTGCCAGCAACGCGGGGGGCCTTGGTAATGAGCAGTTCTTC. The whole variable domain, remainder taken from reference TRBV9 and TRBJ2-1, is DSGVTQTPKHLITATGQRVTLRCSPRSGDLSVYWYQQSLDQGLQFLIQYYNGEERAKGNILERFSAQQFPDLHSELNLSSLELGDSALYFCASNAGGLGNEQFFGPGTRLTVL.

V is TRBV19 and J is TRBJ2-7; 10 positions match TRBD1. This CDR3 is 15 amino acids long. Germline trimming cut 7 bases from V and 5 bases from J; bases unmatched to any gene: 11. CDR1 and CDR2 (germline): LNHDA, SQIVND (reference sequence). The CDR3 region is CASIDVGQGSNEQYF. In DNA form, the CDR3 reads TGTGCCAGTATAGACGTGGGACAGGGGTCCAACGAGCAGTACTTC.

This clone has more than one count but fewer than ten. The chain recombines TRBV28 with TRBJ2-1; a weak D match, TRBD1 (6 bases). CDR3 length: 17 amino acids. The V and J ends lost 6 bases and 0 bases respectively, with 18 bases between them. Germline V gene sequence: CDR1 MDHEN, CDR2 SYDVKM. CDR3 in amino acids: CASRGMTGISSYNEQFF. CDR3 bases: TGTGCCAGCAGGGGAATGACAGGTATCAGCTCCTACAATGAGCAGTTCTTC.

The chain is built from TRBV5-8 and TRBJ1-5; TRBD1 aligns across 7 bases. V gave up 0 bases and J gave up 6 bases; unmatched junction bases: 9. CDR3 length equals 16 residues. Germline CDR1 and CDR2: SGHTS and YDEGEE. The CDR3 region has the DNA TGTGCCAGCAGCTTGGGATGGGGGCAGGGGGGTCAGCCCCAGCATTTT. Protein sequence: CASSLGWGQGGQPQHF.

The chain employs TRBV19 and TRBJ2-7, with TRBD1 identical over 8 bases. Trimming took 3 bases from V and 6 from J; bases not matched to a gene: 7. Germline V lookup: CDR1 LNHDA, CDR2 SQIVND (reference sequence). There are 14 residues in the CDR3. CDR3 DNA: TGTGCCAGTAGTATGGGGCAGGGGGCGGGCGAGCAGTACTTC. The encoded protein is CASSMGQGAGEQYF.